Listed here are 27 T cell receptor beta chains from one sample, sequenced in a study of response to subunit inactivated influenza vaccine. TCRdb re-derived calls from the RT-PCR reads in MiXCR, one entry per CDR3 protein. The sample includes under 200,000 distinct CDR3 sequences, around 10% of them seen just once. Sequenced here: CD8+ T cells sorted from PBMCs, sampled roughly 24 months after vaccination. The receptors stem from a man aged 50 to 69 who received an inactivated influenza vaccine.

This clonotype was seen ten or more times. The rearrangement joins TRBV2 to TRBJ2-1; perhaps TRBD2 as D (5 bases). V lost 3 bases and J lost 8, with 17 bases in between. The CDR3 spans 15 residues. CDR1 is SNHLY and CDR2 is FYNNEI in the germline V gene. CDR3 amino acids: CASSERESRADEQFF. CDR3 DNA sequence: TGTGCCAGCAGTGAGAGGGAGTCTCGAGCTGATGAGCAGTTCTTC.

This clonotype was picked up a small number of times. V gene TRBV29-1 combines with J gene TRBJ2-7, with 7 bases lining up with TRBD1. Germline V gives CDR1 SQVTM, CDR2 ANQGSEA. The CDR3 is 12 residues long. The junction had 1 base not matched to a gene; V was cut back by 5 bases and J by 0 bases. CDR3 protein: CSVRDSSYEQYF. The CDR3 bases are TGCAGCGTTCGGGACAGCTCCTACGAGCAGTACTTC.

This clonotype was picked up a small number of times. The gene calls are TRBV28 and TRBJ1-1; D call uncertain. The V and J ends lost 1 base and 0 bases respectively, with 9 bases between them. The CDR3 consists of 15 residues. CDR1 is MDHEN, CDR2 SYDVKM, per germline. The CDR3 is CASSLSEVMNTEAFF. In nucleotides, the CDR3 is TGTGCCAGCAGTTTATCCGAAGTCATGAACACTGAAGCTTTCTTT. The whole variable domain, filled in from reference TRBV28 and TRBJ1-1, reads DVKVTQSSRYLVKRTGEKVFLECVQDMDHENMFWYRQDPGLGLRLIYFSYDVKMKEKGDIPEGYSVSREKKERFSLILESASTNQTSMYLCASSLSEVMNTEAFFGQGTRLTVV.

A few counts support this clonotype. The chain recombines TRBV11-2 with TRBJ2-6; D is unclear. The length of the CDR3 is 17 residues. V was clipped by 5 bases and J by 1 base, with 15 bases between them. The V gene's germline CDR1 is SGHAT and CDR2 FQNNGV. The CDR3 sequence is CASSHHPIESGANVLTF. As DNA, the CDR3 is TGTGCCAGCAGCCACCACCCGATTGAGTCTGGGGCCAACGTCCTGACTTTC.

This clonotype was observed a handful of times. The rearrangement joins TRBV25-1 to TRBJ2-3; D is unresolved. This CDR3 region has 10 residues. CDR1 and CDR2 (germline): MGHDK, SYGVNS. Between the trimmed V and J ends, which lost 8 bases and 4 bases, there was a span of 4 bases. The CDR3 region is CASEADTQYF. Here the CDR3 DNA reads TGTGCCAGCGAAGCAGATACGCAGTATTTT.

This clonotype occurred a few times. The chain is built from TRBV28 and TRBJ2-7; 7 nucleotides agree with TRBD1. The germline CDR1 and CDR2 sequences are MDHEN and SYDVKM. The CDR3 contains 15 residues. J gave up 5 bases and V 3 bases, and 10 bases lay outside the gene matches. The CDR3 DNA sequence: TGTGCCAGCAGTTTTGGAGACAGGGAGTTGGACGAGCAGTACTTC. Its translation is CASSFGDRELDEQYF.

This clonotype was seen many times. The chain carries TRBV7-2 and TRBJ2-1; D ambiguous. This CDR3 region has 17 residues. Per germline, CDR1 SGHTA and CDR2 FQGNSA. The V end was cut by 1 base, the J end by 0 bases, with 13 bases between. The CDR3, as DNA: TGTGCCAGCAGCTTAGTAGATTCACCGGGCTCCTACAATGAGCAGTTCTTC. This sequence encodes CASSLVDSPGSYNEQFF. The complete variable domain, with remaining parts taken from reference TRBV7-2 and TRBJ2-1, reads GAGVSQSPSNKVTEKGKDVELRCDPISGHTALYWYRQSLGQGLEFLIYFQGNSAPDKSGLPSDRFSAERTGGSVSTLTIQRTQQEDSAVYLCASSLVDSPGSYNEQFFGPGTRLTVL.

The chain couples TRBV12-3 or TRBV12-4 to TRBJ1-2; D is undetermined. V lost 5 bases and J lost 0, with 13 bases in between. The CDR3 covers 15 residues. In DNA form, the CDR3 reads TGTGCCAGCAGTCTCGGGAAACTTTCTAACTATGGCTACACCTTC. Its protein product is CASSLGKLSNYGYTF.

This chain connects TRBV7-2 to TRBJ2-1; TRBD2 aligns across 10 bases. This CDR3 has 17 amino acids. Germline CDR1 and CDR2: SGHTA and FQGNSA. Trimming took 2 bases from V and 9 from J; bases not matched to a gene: 13. In DNA form, the CDR3 reads TGTGCCAGCAGCTTATACCCTCCGGGTAGCGGGAGGTTTGAGCAGTTCTTC. This sequence encodes CASSLYPPGSGRFEQFF.

This clonotype was picked up many times. This chain connects TRBV25-1 to TRBJ2-3, with 7 bases fitting TRBD2. The germline gives CDR1 MGHDK, CDR2 SYGVNS. The V gene end was trimmed by 10 bases and the J gene end by 4 bases; junction bases not matched to a gene: 14. This CDR3 comprises 15 residues. CDR3 coding DNA: TGTGCCACCGTCCCCTCGGGAGGTTTGGCAGATACGCAGTATTTT. It yields the protein CATVPSGGLADTQYF.

Ten or more counts support this clonotype. One end of the junction is discordant with germline, which a read error may explain. The chain uses TRBV28 and TRBJ2-7; D may be TRBD1 (5 bases). The CDR3 is 14 amino acids. Per the germline V gene, CDR1 is MDHEN and CDR2 is SYDVKM. This CDR3 reads CASSLGRVSSEQYF. CDR3 coding DNA: TGTGCCAGCAGTTTAGGCAGGGTCTCCTCCGAGCAGTACTTC.

This clonotype was observed a few times. CDR3 nucleotides: TGTGCCACCAGCAGCGACAGGGCCGGGGCCGGGGAGCTGTTTTTT. Its translation is CATSSDRAGAGELFF. The chain recombines TRBV15 with TRBJ2-2; 7 nucleotides align to TRBD1. Germline V gives CDR1 LNHNV, CDR2 YYDKDF (reference sequence). After removal of 3 bases from V and 6 bases from J, the junction contained 7 bases not matched to a gene. There are 15 residues in the CDR3.

The chain couples TRBV11-2 to TRBJ2-7; no firm D call. Deletions cut 5 bases from V and 3 bases from J, with 14 bases between. This CDR3 has 14 amino acids. Germline V gene sequence: CDR1 SGHAT, CDR2 FQNNGV. The CDR3 DNA follows: TGTGCCAGCAGCCCCCCCGGAATTCTCTACGAGCAGTACTTC. Translation gives CASSPPGILYEQYF.

This clonotype has a handful of counts. V gene TRBV20-1 combines with J gene TRBJ1-1; 9 nucleotides align to TRBD1. The CDR3 loop spans 12 amino acids. Germline V gene data show CDR1 as DFQATT and CDR2 as SNEGSKA (reference sequence). Trimming removed 5 bases from V and 6 bases from J; junction bases left unmatched: 4. In DNA form, the CDR3 reads TGCAGTGCTGACACAGGGGGCCCTGAAGCTTTCTTT. Translated: CSADTGGPEAFF.

A few counts support this clonotype. The CDR3 region has the DNA TGTGCCAGCAGTTACGACGGTAAACAAGAGACCCAGTACTTC. As protein: CASSYDGKQETQYF. J is TRBJ2-5 and V is TRBV6-5; no clear D. The CDR3 sequence is 14 residues long. The V gene lost 2 bases and the J gene lost 2 bases, with 9 bases spanning the gap. Germline V CDR1 and CDR2: MNHEY, SVGAGI.

The chain combines TRBV4-3 with TRBJ2-1; perhaps TRBD2 as D (5 bases). Germline CDR1 LGHNA, CDR2 YSLEER. Between the trimmed V and J ends, which lost 4 bases and 2 bases, there was a span of 12 bases. The CDR3 length is 15 residues. CDR3: CASSRGGLAYNEQFF. CDR3 sequence (DNA): TGCGCCAGCAGCCGAGGCGGACTGGCCTACAATGAGCAGTTCTTC.

The V and J genes are TRBV5-1 and TRBJ2-1; the match to TRBD1 covers 7 bases. The CDR3 runs 15 residues. Unmatched junction bases numbered 6, after V lost 1 base and J lost 5 bases. Germline CDR1 SGHRS, CDR2 YFSETQ. In DNA, the CDR3 is TGCGCCAGCAGCTTGTCAGGGGGAAGGAACAATGAGCAGTTCTTC. It yields the protein CASSLSGGRNNEQFF.

In this sample, this clonotype turned up a few times. The rearrangement uses TRBV7-9 and TRBJ2-1, with 11 bases aligning to TRBD2. V dropped 5 bases and J dropped 4; count of bases not matched to a gene: 7. This CDR3 has 16 amino acids. From germline, CDR1 is SEHNR and CDR2 FQNEAQ (reference sequence). This chain's CDR3 is CASSPPTSGEYNEQFF. The CDR3 DNA is TGTGCCAGCAGCCCTCCGACTAGCGGGGAATACAATGAGCAGTTCTTC.

This clonotype was recorded many times. The genes are TRBV24-1 and TRBJ2-5, with unresolved D. Germline CDR1 KGHDR, CDR2 SFDVKD. Trimming shortened V by 0 bases and J by 7 bases, and 14 bases separated the two germline ends. This CDR3 is 15 amino acids long. In nucleotides, the CDR3 is TGTGCCACCAGTGATTTGCGACTCCCCCCGGGGACCCAGTACTTC. It codes for CATSDLRLPPGTQYF.

The chain combines TRBV7-2 with TRBJ2-3; no definite D call. Germline CDR1 SGHTA, CDR2 FQGNSA. V lost 1 base and J 2 bases, leaving 7 bases between the germline ends. CDR3 size: 14 residues. The chain's CDR3 is CASSLGHNTDTQYF. The CDR3 region has the DNA TGTGCCAGCAGCTTAGGGCACAACACAGATACGCAGTATTTT.

The V gene is TRBV29-1, the J gene TRBJ1-3, with D unresolved. The CDR3 covers 13 residues. Germline lookup yields CDR1 SQVTM and CDR2 ANQGSEA. V shed 4 bases and J shed 3 bases, with 10 bases lying between them. The CDR3 sequence is CSVGTSFGNTIYF. The CDR3 nucleotides read TGCAGCGTTGGTACCAGCTTTGGAAACACCATATATTTT.

This CDR3 reads CASSVGGAGGNNEQFF. The CDR3 DNA sequence: TGTGCCAGCAGCGTAGGCGGTGCGGGAGGGAACAATGAGCAGTTCTTC. V is TRBV9 and J is TRBJ2-1; 9 bases agree with TRBD2. CDR3 size: 16 residues. Germline CDR1 is SGDLS and CDR2 is YYNGEE. V lost 0 bases to trimming and J lost 5 bases; unmatched junction nucleotides: 6.

On this clonotype itself: Germline is not matched at one junction end, which may reflect a read error. The genes are TRBV5-1 and TRBJ2-1, with D hard to call. The germline gives CDR1 SGHRS, CDR2 YFSETQ. The CDR3 runs 16 residues. CDR3 DNA sequence: TGCTCCAGCAGCTTGGGCGATCTAGTCCCCGACAATGAGCAGTTCTTC. Its protein product is CSSSLGDLVPDNEQFF.

The chain combines TRBV6-2 or TRBV6-3 with TRBJ2-3; D is ambiguous. The CDR3 runs 14 residues. Germline V gene data show CDR1 as MNHEY and CDR2 as SVGEGT. Trimming took off 0 bases at V and 3 bases at J, with 7 bases between the two ends. DNA of the CDR3: TGTGCCAGCAGTTACTCGACATATACAGATACGCAGTATTTT. This translates into CASSYSTYTDTQYF.

This clonotype was counted ten times or more. The chain recombines TRBV27 with TRBJ1-2; TRBD1 matches 7 bases. Trimming took 6 bases from V and 7 from J; bases not matched to a gene: 8. CDR1 is MNHEY and CDR2 is SMNVEV in the germline V gene (reference sequence). This CDR3 has 13 amino acids. CDR3: CASSMTGWGGYTF. For the CDR3, the DNA is TGTGCCAGCAGCATGACAGGGTGGGGTGGCTACACCTTC.

This sequence joins TRBV7-9 and TRBJ2-7; D ambiguous. Per the germline V gene, CDR1 is SEHNR and CDR2 is FQNEAQ (reference sequence). The CDR3 has 13 amino acids. Trimming took 6 bases from V and 2 from J, leaving 11 bases between them. CDR3 nucleotides: TGTGCCAGCAGGGCGCCATCCCCCTACGAGCAGTACTTC. Translating it yields CASRAPSPYEQYF.

This chain joins TRBV4-3 and TRBJ1-2, with 9 positions matching TRBD1. The germline CDR1 and CDR2 sequences are LGHNA and YSLEER. The length of the CDR3 is 16 residues. V gave up 4 bases and J gave up 2 bases; unmatched junction bases: 8. The CDR3 loop reads CASSPRRQGVNYGYTF. In DNA, the CDR3 is TGCGCCAGCAGCCCCCGGCGACAGGGGGTGAACTATGGCTACACCTTC.